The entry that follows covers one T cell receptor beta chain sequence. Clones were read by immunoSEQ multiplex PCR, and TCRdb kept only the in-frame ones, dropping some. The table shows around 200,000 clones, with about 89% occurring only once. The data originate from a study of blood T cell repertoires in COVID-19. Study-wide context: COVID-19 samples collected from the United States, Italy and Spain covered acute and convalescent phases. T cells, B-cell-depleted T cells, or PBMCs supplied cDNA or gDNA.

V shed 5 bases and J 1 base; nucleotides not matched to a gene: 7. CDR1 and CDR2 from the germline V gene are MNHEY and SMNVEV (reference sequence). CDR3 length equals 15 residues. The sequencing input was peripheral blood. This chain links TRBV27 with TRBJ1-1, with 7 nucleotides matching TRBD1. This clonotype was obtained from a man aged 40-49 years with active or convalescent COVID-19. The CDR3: CASSPLGTANTEAFF. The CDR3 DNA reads TGTGCCAGCAGTCCCCTGGGGACAGCGAACACTGAAGCTTTCTTT.